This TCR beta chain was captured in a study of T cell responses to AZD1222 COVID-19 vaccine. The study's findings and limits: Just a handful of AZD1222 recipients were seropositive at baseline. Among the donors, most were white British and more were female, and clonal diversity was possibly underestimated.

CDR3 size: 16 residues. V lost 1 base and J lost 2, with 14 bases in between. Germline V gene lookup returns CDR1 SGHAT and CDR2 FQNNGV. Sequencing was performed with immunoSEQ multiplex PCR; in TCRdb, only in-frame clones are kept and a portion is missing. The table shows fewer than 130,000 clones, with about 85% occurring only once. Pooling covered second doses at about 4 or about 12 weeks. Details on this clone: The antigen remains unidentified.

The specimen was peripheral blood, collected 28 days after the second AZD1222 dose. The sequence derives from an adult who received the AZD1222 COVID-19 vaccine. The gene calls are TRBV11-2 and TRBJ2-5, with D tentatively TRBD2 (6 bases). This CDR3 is CASSLVTGVSQETQYF. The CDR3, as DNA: TGTGCCAGCAGCTTAGTCACGGGAGTCTCTCAAGAGACCCAGTACTTC.